This T cell receptor beta chain was identified in a study of blood T cell repertoires in COVID-19. The overall study: Italy, Spain and the United States were the sources of the convalescent and acute COVID-19 samples.

The junction had 3 bases not matched to a gene; V was cut back by 1 base and J by 7 bases. The germline CDR1 and CDR2 sequences are SEHNR and FQNEAQ (reference sequence). This CDR3 region has 15 residues. In the authors' methods: Reference gene primer amplification gave nucleated cell count estimates. Profiling relied on immunoSEQ multiplex PCR, and the TCRdb table lists in-frame clones only, not all of them. V and J calls and clone size are those listed in that table; D and trimming were worked out from the DNA. In the table there are approximately 120,000 clones, 75% to 85% of which are singletons.

The receptor comes from a woman aged 80 or over with active or convalescent COVID-19. Sample: peripheral blood. J is TRBJ2-1 and V is TRBV7-9; 11 bases agree with TRBD2. CDR3 amino acids: CASSLEGLAANEQFF. The CDR3 nucleotides read TGTGCCAGCAGCTTAGAGGGACTAGCGGCTAATGAGCAGTTCTTC.